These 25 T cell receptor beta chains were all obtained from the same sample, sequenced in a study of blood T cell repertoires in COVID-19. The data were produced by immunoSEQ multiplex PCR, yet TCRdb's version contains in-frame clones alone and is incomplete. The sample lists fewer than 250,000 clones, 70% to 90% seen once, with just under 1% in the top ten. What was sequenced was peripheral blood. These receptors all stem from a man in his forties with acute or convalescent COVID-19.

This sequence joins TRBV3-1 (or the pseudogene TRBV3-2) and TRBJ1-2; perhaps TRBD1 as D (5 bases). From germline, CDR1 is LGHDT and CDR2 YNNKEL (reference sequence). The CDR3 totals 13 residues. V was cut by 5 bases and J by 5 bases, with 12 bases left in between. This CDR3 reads CASSSPGGYGYTF. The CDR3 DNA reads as TGTGCCAGCAGCTCCCCCGGGGGATATGGCTACACCTTC.

As DNA, the CDR3 is TGTGCCAGCAGCTTAGCCCGGGGGGGAGGCACGCAGTATTTT. This encodes CASSLARGGGTQYF. The chain employs TRBV11-3 and TRBJ2-3; the match to TRBD2 covers 8 bases. After removal of 1 base from V and 9 bases from J, the junction contained 6 bases not matched to a gene. The CDR3 is made up of 14 amino acids. Germline-derived CDR1 and CDR2 are SGHNT and YENEEA.

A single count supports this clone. The DNA of the CDR3 is TGTGCCAGCAGCTTGAGACAGCTGGGGCCCCAGCATTTT. It is translated as CASSLRQLGPQHF. The rearrangement joins TRBV5-6 to TRBJ1-5, with D possibly being TRBD1 (5 bases). CDR1 is SGHDT, CDR2 YYEEEE, per germline. CDR3 length: 13 amino acids. V was trimmed by 1 base and J by 9 bases, leaving 11 bases between them.

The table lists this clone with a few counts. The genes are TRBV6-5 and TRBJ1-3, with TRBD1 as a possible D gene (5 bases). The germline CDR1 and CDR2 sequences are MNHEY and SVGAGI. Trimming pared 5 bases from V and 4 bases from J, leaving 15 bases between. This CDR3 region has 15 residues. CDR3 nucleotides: TGTGCCAGCAGTATGAATGGGGCCACGGGAAACACCATATATTTT. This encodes CASSMNGATGNTIYF.

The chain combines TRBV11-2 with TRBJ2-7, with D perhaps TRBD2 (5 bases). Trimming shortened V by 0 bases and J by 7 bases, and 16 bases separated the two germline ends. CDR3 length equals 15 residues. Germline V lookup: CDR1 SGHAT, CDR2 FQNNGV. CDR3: CASSLDGLGSEEQYF. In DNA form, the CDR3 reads TGTGCCAGCAGCTTAGACGGACTCGGATCAGAGGAGCAGTACTTC.

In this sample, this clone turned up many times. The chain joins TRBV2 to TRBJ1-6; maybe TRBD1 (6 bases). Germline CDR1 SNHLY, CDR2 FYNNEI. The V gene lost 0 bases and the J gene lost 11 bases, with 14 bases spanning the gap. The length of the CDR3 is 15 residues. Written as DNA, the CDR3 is TGTGCCAGCAGTGAAGCAACAGGGAGTGCCGCACCCCTCCACTTT. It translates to CASSEATGSAAPLHF.

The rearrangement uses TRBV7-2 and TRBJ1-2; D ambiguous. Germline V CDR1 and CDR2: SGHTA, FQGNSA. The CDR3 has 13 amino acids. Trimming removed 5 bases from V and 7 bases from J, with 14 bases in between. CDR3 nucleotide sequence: TGTGCCAGCAGCAATAACTTGGGAGGTGGCTACACCTTC. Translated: CASSNNLGGGYTF.

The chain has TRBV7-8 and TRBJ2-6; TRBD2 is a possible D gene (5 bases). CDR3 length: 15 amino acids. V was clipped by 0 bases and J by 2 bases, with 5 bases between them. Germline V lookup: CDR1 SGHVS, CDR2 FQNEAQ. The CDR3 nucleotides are TGTGCCAGCAGCTTAGCCGGGGCTGGGGCCAACGTCCTGACTTTC. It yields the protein CASSLAGAGANVLTF.

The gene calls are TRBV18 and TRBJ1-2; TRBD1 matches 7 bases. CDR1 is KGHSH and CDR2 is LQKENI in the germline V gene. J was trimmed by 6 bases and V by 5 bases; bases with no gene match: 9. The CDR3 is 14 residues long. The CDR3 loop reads CASSAQGLDDGYTF. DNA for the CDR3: TGTGCCAGCTCAGCACAGGGGTTGGACGATGGCTACACCTTC.

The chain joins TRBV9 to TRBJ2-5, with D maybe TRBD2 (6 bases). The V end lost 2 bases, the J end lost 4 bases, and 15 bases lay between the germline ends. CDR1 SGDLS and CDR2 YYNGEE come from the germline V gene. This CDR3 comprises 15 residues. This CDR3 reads CASSVGETRGETQYF. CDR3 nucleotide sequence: TGTGCCAGCAGCGTGGGAGAAACGCGGGGAGAGACCCAGTACTTC.

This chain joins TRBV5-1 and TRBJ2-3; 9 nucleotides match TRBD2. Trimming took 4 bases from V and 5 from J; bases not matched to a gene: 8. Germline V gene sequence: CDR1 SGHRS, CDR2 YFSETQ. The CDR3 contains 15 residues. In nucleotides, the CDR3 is TGCGCCAGCAGCAGGAGCGGGGGGAGGGAAGATACGCAGTATTTT. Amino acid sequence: CASSRSGGREDTQYF.

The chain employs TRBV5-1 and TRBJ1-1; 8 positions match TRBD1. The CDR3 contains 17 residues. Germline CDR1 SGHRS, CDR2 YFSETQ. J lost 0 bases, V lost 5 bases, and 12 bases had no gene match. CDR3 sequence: CASSPGDRGPLNTEAFF. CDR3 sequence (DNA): TGCGCCAGCAGTCCGGGAGACAGGGGCCCTTTGAACACTGAAGCTTTCTTT.

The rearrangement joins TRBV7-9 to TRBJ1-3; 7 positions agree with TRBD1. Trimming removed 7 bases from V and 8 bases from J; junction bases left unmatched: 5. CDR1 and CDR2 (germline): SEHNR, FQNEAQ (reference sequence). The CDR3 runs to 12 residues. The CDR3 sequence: CASTFTGDTIYF. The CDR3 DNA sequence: TGTGCCAGCACCTTTACAGGGGACACCATATATTTT.

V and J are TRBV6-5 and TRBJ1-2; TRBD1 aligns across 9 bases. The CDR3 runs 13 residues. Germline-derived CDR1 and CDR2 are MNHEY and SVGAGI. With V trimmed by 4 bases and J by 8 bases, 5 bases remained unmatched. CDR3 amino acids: CASSWGQGGGYTF. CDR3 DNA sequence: TGTGCCAGCAGTTGGGGACAGGGAGGAGGCTACACCTTC.

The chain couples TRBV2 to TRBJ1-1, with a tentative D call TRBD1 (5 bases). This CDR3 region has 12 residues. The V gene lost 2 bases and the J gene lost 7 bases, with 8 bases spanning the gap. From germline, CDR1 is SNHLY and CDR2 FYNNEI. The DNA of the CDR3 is TGTGCCAGCAGTGAATTGGGGGGTGAAGCTTTCTTT. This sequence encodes CASSELGGEAFF. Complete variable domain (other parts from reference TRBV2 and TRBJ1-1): EPEVTQTPSHQVTQMGQEVILRCVPISNHLYFYWYRQILGQKVEFLVSFYNNEISEKSEIFDDQFSVERPDGSNFTLKIRSTKLEDSAMYFCASSELGGEAFFGQGTRLTVV.

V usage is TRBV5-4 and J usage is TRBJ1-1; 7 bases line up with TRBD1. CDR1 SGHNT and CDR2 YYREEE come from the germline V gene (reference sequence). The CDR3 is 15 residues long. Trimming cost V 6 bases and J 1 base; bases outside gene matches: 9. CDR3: CASTPPGTENTEAFF. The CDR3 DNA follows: TGTGCCAGCACTCCCCCAGGGACAGAGAACACTGAAGCTTTCTTT.

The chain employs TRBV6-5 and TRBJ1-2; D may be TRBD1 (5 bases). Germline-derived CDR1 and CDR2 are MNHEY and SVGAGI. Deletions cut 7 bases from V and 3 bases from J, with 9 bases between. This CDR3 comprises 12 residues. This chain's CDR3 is CASMGQDYGYTF. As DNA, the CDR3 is TGTGCCAGCATGGGGCAGGACTATGGCTACACCTTC.

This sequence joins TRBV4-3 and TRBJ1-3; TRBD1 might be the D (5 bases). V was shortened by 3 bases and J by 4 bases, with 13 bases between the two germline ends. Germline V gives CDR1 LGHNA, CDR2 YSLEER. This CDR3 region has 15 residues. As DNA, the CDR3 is TGCGCCAGCAGCCAGGATGCGGGGCCCGGAAACACCATATATTTT. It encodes CASSQDAGPGNTIYF.

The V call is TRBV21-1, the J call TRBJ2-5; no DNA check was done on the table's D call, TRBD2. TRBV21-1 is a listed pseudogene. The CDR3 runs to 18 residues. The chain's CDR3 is CASSRRSSGLARRGTQYF. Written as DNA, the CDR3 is TGTGCCAGCAGCCGACGGTCCTCGGGACTAGCGAGGAGGGGGACCCAGTACTTC.

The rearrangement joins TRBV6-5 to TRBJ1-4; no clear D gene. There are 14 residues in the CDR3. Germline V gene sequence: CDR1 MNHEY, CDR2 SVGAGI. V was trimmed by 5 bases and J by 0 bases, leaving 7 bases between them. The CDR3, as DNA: TGTGCCAGCAGTCCGAGCGCAACTAATGAAAAACTGTTTTTT. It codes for CASSPSATNEKLFF.

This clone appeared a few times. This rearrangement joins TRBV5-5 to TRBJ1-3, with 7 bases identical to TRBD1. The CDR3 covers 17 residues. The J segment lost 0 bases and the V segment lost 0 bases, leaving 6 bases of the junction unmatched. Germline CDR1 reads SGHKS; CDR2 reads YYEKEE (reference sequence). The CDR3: CASSLVGRGSSGNTIYF. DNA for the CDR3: TGTGCCAGCAGCTTGGTGGGCAGGGGGTCCTCTGGAAACACCATATATTTT.

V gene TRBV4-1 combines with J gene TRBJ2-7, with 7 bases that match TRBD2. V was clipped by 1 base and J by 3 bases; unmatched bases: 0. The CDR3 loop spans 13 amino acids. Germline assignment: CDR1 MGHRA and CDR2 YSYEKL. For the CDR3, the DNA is TGCGCCAGCAGCCAAGGGACTAGCTACGAGCAGTACTTC. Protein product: CASSQGTSYEQYF.

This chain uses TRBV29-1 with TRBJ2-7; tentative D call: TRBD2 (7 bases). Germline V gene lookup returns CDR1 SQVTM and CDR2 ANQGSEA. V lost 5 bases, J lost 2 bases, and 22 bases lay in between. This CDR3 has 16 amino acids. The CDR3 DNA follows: TGCAGCGTTAGCAAAGGGGGGGTGACAGAGACCTACGAGCAGTACTTC. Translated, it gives CSVSKGGVTETYEQYF.

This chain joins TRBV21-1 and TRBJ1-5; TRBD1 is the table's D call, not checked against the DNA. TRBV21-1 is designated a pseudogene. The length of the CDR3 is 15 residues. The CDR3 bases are TGTGCCAGCAAAAAAAGGGACAGGGATAGGAAGCCCCAGCATTTT. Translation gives CASKKRDRDRKPQHF.

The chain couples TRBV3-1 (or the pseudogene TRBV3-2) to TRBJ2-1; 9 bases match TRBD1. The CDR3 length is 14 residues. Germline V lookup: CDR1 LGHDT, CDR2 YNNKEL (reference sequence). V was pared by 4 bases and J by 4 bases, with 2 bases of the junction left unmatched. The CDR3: CASSPGTGYNEQFF. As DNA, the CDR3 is TGTGCCAGCAGCCCCGGGACAGGGTACAATGAGCAGTTCTTC.